This TCR beta chain is drawn from a study of blood T cell repertoires in COVID-19. Study-wide background: Spain, Italy and the United States supplied samples that represented acute and convalescent COVID-19. Sample material is recorded as cDNA or gDNA derived from T cells, B-cell-depleted T cells, or PBMCs.

V was trimmed by 3 bases and J by 7 bases, leaving 14 bases between them. This CDR3 comprises 13 residues. The germline V gene has CDR1 SGHRS and CDR2 YFSETQ. Here immunoSEQ multiplex PCR was the method, and the copy in TCRdb shows in-frame clones only, minus some. The table has 20,000 to 30,000 clones, roughly 90% seen once. This clone was recorded once. The receptor was derived from an older man with acute or convalescent COVID-19. The J gene is TRBJ2-7, the V gene TRBV5-1; D gene unclear. The sequenced sample was peripheral blood. CDR3 coding DNA: TGCGCCAGCAGCTCTCTTAAAGAGGAAGAGCAGTACTTC. Encoded protein: CASSSLKEEEQYF.